These T cell receptor beta chains were read from a single sample in a study of blood T cell repertoires in COVID-19. TCRdb's table, derived via immunoSEQ multiplex PCR, lists solely in-frame clones and lacks some. Of hundreds of thousands of clones listed, roughly 85% are singletons. The sample was peripheral blood. The receptors stem from a woman under 30 with acute or convalescent COVID-19. Each CDR3 is given with its conserved first and last residue.

>TRBV6-6|TRBJ1-4
CASSYQGTNEKLFF
>TRBV10-2|TRBJ2-1
CASSQTGYNEQFF
>TRBV27|TRBJ2-1
CASSLYGANEQFF
>TRBV5-1|TRBJ2-1
CASSLIGRGSYNEQFF
>TRBV18|TRBJ2-3
CASSPGAAQGGSQYF
>TRBV6-4|TRBJ2-7
CASSDSASGEIPQYF
>TRBV6-4|TRBJ2-5
CASSDSTSGGETQYF
>TRBV3-1/TRBV3-2|TRBJ1-5
CASSHQGNQPQHF
>TRBV12-5|TRBJ2-1
CASVRSGGLGEQFF
>TRBV5-8|TRBJ2-3
CASSSQQGASTDTQYF
>TRBV6-5|TRBJ1-1
CASSLDWDTEAFF
>TRBV4-1|TRBJ1-2
CASSPRDSLRSFQGLYGYTF
>TRBV7-9|TRBJ2-5
CASSLFLGQDQETQYF
>TRBV7-3|TRBJ2-1
CASHPGGPNNEQFF
>TRBV28|TRBJ1-5
CASSLRGLFGNQPQHF
>TRBV14|TRBJ2-3
CASSPEEMWARTDTQYF
>TRBV10-3|TRBJ1-4
CAISGRGQGDEKLFF
>TRBV4-1|TRBJ1-1
CASSHTGQGLSEAFF
>TRBV7-3|TRBJ1-1
CASSLIRGENTEAFF
>TRBV19|TRBJ1-2
CAAYRQGTNYGYTF
>TRBV2|TRBJ2-1
CASSDITLYNEQFF
>TRBV7-8|TRBJ1-3
CASSFSAGNTIYF
>TRBV4-1|TRBJ2-1
CASRAPRGGLDEQFF
>TRBV7-2|TRBJ1-4
CASSLGRVGGEKLFF
>TRBV7-2|TRBJ2-7
CASSLTSSSSYEQYF
>TRBV10-1|TRBJ1-2
CASSPGVTYGYTF
>TRBV27|TRBJ2-7
CASSLTSGRAREQYF
>TRBV4-1|TRBJ1-2
CASSQERTGGYGYTF
>TRBV30|TRBJ2-1
CAWSVGDFYNEQFF
>TRBV2|TRBJ1-6
CASSAEGQAYNSPLHF
>TRBV7-6|TRBJ1-1
CASSDTVLRTEAFF
>TRBV3-1/TRBV3-2|TRBJ2-3
CASSQPGLAGKDTQYF